Included here is one TCR beta chain sequence, with context. The data were obtained in a study of shared clonotypes between healthy human individuals. Around 290 ng DNA, tens of thousands of T cell genomes, went into unsorted PBMC replicate PCRs. Assay used: immunoSEQ multiplex PCR; TCRdb lists only in-frame clones, some missing. The sample includes some 480,000 clones, roughly 85% seen only once; the top ten take over 9.5%. Source material: PBMCs. This TCR derives from a woman aged 40 to 55 in good health. Some clones in this sample may be carry-over from other donors' samples.

CDR3 nucleotides: TGTGCCAGTAGTTTTGGACTAGCGGGTACCGGGGAGCTGTTTTTT. This translates into CASSFGLAGTGELFF. The chain has TRBV19 and TRBJ2-2; TRBD2 agrees at 11 bases. Germline CDR1 LNHDA, CDR2 SQIVND (reference sequence). The V gene end was trimmed by 5 bases and the J gene end by 5 bases; junction bases not matched to a gene: 4. CDR3 length equals 15 residues. The full variable domain, its missing parts supplied by reference TRBV19 and TRBJ2-2, is DGGITQSPKYLFRKEGQNVTLSCEQNLNHDAMYWYRQDPGQGLRLIYYSQIVNDFQKGDIAEGYSVSREKKESFPLTVTSAQKNPTAFYLCASSFGLAGTGELFFGEGSRLTVL.